Sequencing of this TCR beta chain was carried out in a study of chemoradiotherapy in HPV16-positive cancers. Whole-study findings and limits: The functional HPV-specific definition rests on just two HPV16-positive patients.

Remarks on this clone: The target antigen is unknown.

Sequencing used immunoSEQ multiplex PCR; TCRdb keeps in-frame clones, though not all of them. This table has more than 9,000 clones, over 60% appearing once. V lost 3 bases and J lost 4; bases outside the gene matches: 6. From germline, CDR1 is SQVTM and CDR2 ANQGSEA. The CDR3 has 14 residues. The sample was gathered from a patient who underwent chemoradiotherapy. The source of this sequence is a human donor with HPV-associated anogenital cancer. The chain recombines TRBV29-1 with TRBJ2-1, with 7 bases matching TRBD2. CDR3 nucleotide sequence: TGCAGCGTTGACAGGGCGGGAGCATACAATGAGCAGTTCTTC. Translating it yields CSVDRAGAYNEQFF.